The 31 T cell receptor beta chains below come from one sample, sequenced in a study of blood T cell repertoires in COVID-19. Repertoires were generated with immunoSEQ multiplex PCR, while TCRdb's copy carries only in-frame clones and drops some. The table records about 170,000 clones, about 90% of them present only once. Specimen: PBMCs or T cells enriched from blood (not recorded which). The receptors stem from a woman in her forties or fifties who had recovered from COVID-19.

In this sample, this clone turned up once. The chain combines TRBV28 with TRBJ2-4, with D uncertain. Trimming shortened V by 8 bases and J by 0 bases, and 11 bases separated the two germline ends. CDR3 size: 14 residues. CDR1 is MDHEN, CDR2 SYDVKM, per germline. The CDR3 nucleotides are TGTGCCAGCTCCACGGTGGTAGCCAAAAACATTCAGTACTTC. It codes for CASSTVVAKNIQYF.

The genes are TRBV12-3 or TRBV12-4 and TRBJ1-4; D gene unclear. This CDR3 is 13 amino acids long. The V and J ends lost 6 bases and 16 bases respectively, with 21 bases between them. The DNA for the CDR3 is TGTGCCAGCAGCCCGACACCTGAGGGAAACCAGTTTTTT. Its translation is CASSPTPEGNQFF.

V and J are TRBV9 and TRBJ1-6; D gene uncertain. V lost 5 bases to trimming and J lost 10 bases, with 19 bases between them. The germline gives CDR1 SGDLS, CDR2 YYNGEE. This CDR3 region has 15 residues. This chain's CDR3 is CASRTPRSPGSPLHF. Written as DNA, the CDR3 is TGTGCCAGCAGGACCCCGAGGAGTCCCGGATCACCCCTCCACTTT.

The rearrangement uses TRBV10-1 and TRBJ2-7; TRBD1 aligns across 10 bases. This CDR3 contains 14 residues. The V gene end was trimmed by 4 bases and the J gene end by 3 bases; junction bases not matched to a gene: 3. Germline V CDR1 and CDR2: WNHNN, SYGVQD (reference sequence). The CDR3 sequence: CASSARDRGYEQYF. Here the CDR3 DNA reads TGCGCCAGCAGTGCCCGGGACAGGGGCTACGAGCAGTACTTC.

The chain has TRBV9 and TRBJ2-7; D is unclear. This CDR3 is 13 amino acids long. V gave up 4 bases and J gave up 3 bases, with 11 bases separating them. Per the germline V gene, CDR1 is SGDLS and CDR2 is YYNGEE. CDR3 coding DNA: TGTGCCAGCAGCCCTCTTCCGGGCTACGAGCAGTACTTC. Amino acid sequence: CASSPLPGYEQYF.

The genes are TRBV5-4 and TRBJ1-1; no definite D call. The germline V gene encodes CDR1 SGHNT and CDR2 YYREEE (reference sequence). V was cut by 2 bases and J by 0 bases, with 11 bases left in between. This CDR3 contains 15 residues. The CDR3 loop reads CASSFAGDMNTEAFF. CDR3 coding DNA: TGTGCCAGCAGCTTTGCGGGAGATATGAACACTGAAGCTTTCTTT.

This chain joins TRBV19 and TRBJ2-7; tentatively, D is TRBD1 (6 bases). In germline, CDR1 is LNHDA, CDR2 SQIVND (reference sequence). Trimming cost V 9 bases and J 3 bases, with 12 bases left between them. There are 12 residues in the CDR3. The CDR3 is CARWTVDYEQYF. DNA of the CDR3: TGTGCCAGATGGACAGTTGACTACGAGCAGTACTTC.

This chain connects TRBV19 to TRBJ1-5, with TRBD1 identical over 9 bases. CDR3 length equals 15 residues. Trimming at V came to 6 bases and at J to 7 bases, leaving 10 bases not matched to a gene. CDR1 is LNHDA and CDR2 is SQIVND in the germline V gene (reference sequence). This CDR3 is CASSSGTGFEQPQHF. DNA for the CDR3: TGTGCCAGTAGCTCCGGGACAGGGTTTGAGCAGCCCCAGCATTTT.

The CDR3 protein is CASSYRQAGSSYNEQFF. In DNA form, the CDR3 reads TGTGCCAGCAGCTACCGCCAGGCGGGGAGCTCCTACAATGAGCAGTTCTTC. V usage is TRBV11-2 and J usage is TRBJ2-1; D may be TRBD2 (6 bases). The CDR3 extends over 17 amino acids. V was shortened by 4 bases and J by 0 bases, with 16 bases between the two germline ends. CDR1 SGHAT and CDR2 FQNNGV come from the germline V gene.

In nucleotides, the CDR3 is TGTGCCAGCAGCCTGGACAGAGAAGAGACCCAGTACTTC. Translated: CASSLDREETQYF. The V call is TRBV3-1 (or the pseudogene TRBV3-2), the J call TRBJ2-5; D possibly corresponds to TRBD1 (6 bases). The CDR3 loop spans 13 amino acids. Germline-derived CDR1 and CDR2 are LGHDT and YNNKEL (reference sequence). The V end lost 4 bases, the J end lost 3 bases, and 9 bases lay between the germline ends.

The chain recombines TRBV7-2 with TRBJ2-1, with 9 bases lining up with TRBD1. Trimming removed 1 base from V and 8 bases from J; junction bases left unmatched: 12. This CDR3 is built from 17 residues. Germline V gives CDR1 SGHTA, CDR2 FQGNSA. CDR3 in amino acids: CASSLVGTGKPRDEQFF. In DNA form, the CDR3 reads TGTGCCAGCAGCTTAGTTGGGACAGGGAAACCTAGGGATGAGCAGTTCTTC.

In DNA form, the CDR3 reads TGTGCCAGCTCAAAACAGGGAACCGGGACAGGGGCAGATACGCAGTATTTT. Translating it yields CASSKQGTGTGADTQYF. The chain couples TRBV18 to TRBJ2-3, with 10 positions matching TRBD1. V trimming: 5 bases; J trimming: 4 bases; junction bases outside the gene matches: 12. Germline values: CDR1 KGHSH, CDR2 LQKENI. The CDR3 consists of 17 residues.

V and J are TRBV6-5 and TRBJ2-7; D remains unclear. Per germline, CDR1 MNHEY and CDR2 SVGAGI. The CDR3 is made up of 11 amino acids. The V and J ends lost 7 bases and 2 bases respectively, with 6 bases between them. This chain's CDR3 is CASTDTYEQYF. In nucleotides, the CDR3 is TGTGCCAGCACAGATACCTACGAGCAGTACTTC.

V gene TRBV28 combines with J gene TRBJ1-1; 7 bases line up with TRBD1. Germline V gene data show CDR1 as MDHEN and CDR2 as SYDVKM. Germline trimming cut 7 bases from V and 4 bases from J; bases unmatched to any gene: 9. The CDR3 is 14 amino acids. The DNA for the CDR3 is TGTGCCAGCAATAGCCCGGGGACAGTCACTGAAGCTTTCTTT. It encodes CASNSPGTVTEAFF.

The chain employs TRBV27 and TRBJ1-2, with TRBD1 matching 7 bases. Germline V gives CDR1 MNHEY, CDR2 SMNVEV (reference sequence). Unmatched junction bases numbered 21, after V lost 6 bases and J lost 2 bases. CDR3 length equals 19 residues. The DNA for the CDR3 is TGTGCCAGCAGGGCAGCCCTAACGACAGGGTATTCCGAAAACTATGGCTACACCTTC. It codes for CASRAALTTGYSENYGYTF.

The chain recombines TRBV4-2 with TRBJ2-7; 12 bases fit TRBD2. CDR1 and CDR2 from the germline V gene are LGHNA and YNFKEQ. CDR3 length: 15 residues. J lost 5 bases, V lost 2 bases, and 4 bases had no gene match. The CDR3 region has the DNA TGTGCCAGCAGCCAACGGGGACTAGCGGGCGACGAGCAGTACTTC. This codes for CASSQRGLAGDEQYF.

The CDR3 DNA reads as TGTGCCAGCAGTCCTGACAGGGACTATGGCTACACCTTC. It encodes CASSPDRDYGYTF. The chain is built from TRBV6-5 and TRBJ1-2; the match to TRBD1 covers 7 bases. The length of the CDR3 is 13 residues. The V gene end was trimmed by 5 bases and the J gene end by 3 bases; junction bases not matched to a gene: 3. Germline CDR1 is MNHEY and CDR2 is SVGAGI.

This chain joins TRBV7-2 and TRBJ2-1; TRBD2 matches at 8 bases. CDR3 length: 13 residues. From germline, CDR1 is SGHTA and CDR2 FQGNSA. V lost 5 bases and J lost 15; bases outside the gene matches: 12. This chain's CDR3 is CASSAAPTSDPFF. CDR3 sequence (DNA): TGTGCCAGCAGCGCCGCACCGACTAGCGACCCGTTCTTC.

The chain is built from TRBV6-5 and TRBJ2-1, with D possibly matching TRBD2 (6 bases). The germline gives CDR1 MNHEY, CDR2 SVGAGI. CDR3 length: 13 residues. Trimming pared 6 bases from V and 0 bases from J, leaving 6 bases between. The CDR3 protein is CASRRDSYNEQFF. The CDR3 DNA is TGTGCCAGCAGGCGGGACTCCTACAATGAGCAGTTCTTC.

V is TRBV6-5 and J is TRBJ2-7; a weak D match, TRBD2 (6 bases). Germline CDR1 and CDR2: MNHEY and SVGAGI. With 2 bases removed from V and 8 bases from J, the gap between germline ends came to 13 bases. CDR3 length: 13 amino acids. CDR3 residues: CASSYGGSFKQYF. The CDR3 region has the DNA TGTGCCAGCAGTTACGGAGGGTCGTTCAAGCAGTACTTC.

This chain connects TRBV19 to TRBJ1-1, with a possible D match to TRBD1 (6 bases). The length of the CDR3 is 17 residues. Trimming took 0 bases from V and 3 from J, leaving 17 bases between them. Germline CDR1 reads LNHDA; CDR2 reads SQIVND (reference sequence). The DNA for the CDR3 is TGTGCCAGTAGTATAGATAAAGCTTACAGGGTGTACACTGAAGCTTTCTTT. Protein sequence: CASSIDKAYRVYTEAFF.

The gene calls are TRBV15 and TRBJ2-2, with D unresolved. The V end was cut by 4 bases, the J end by 0 bases, with 12 bases between. Germline CDR1 and CDR2: LNHNV and YYDKDF (reference sequence). This CDR3 region has 16 residues. In DNA, the CDR3 is TGTGCCACCAGCACTCCTCAGGATCCGAACACCGGGGAGCTGTTTTTT. Protein sequence: CATSTPQDPNTGELFF.

The genes are TRBV7-9 and TRBJ2-7, with 9 bases aligning to TRBD1. This CDR3 is built from 16 residues. The germline gives CDR1 SEHNR, CDR2 FQNEAQ (reference sequence). J was trimmed by 4 bases and V by 4 bases; bases with no gene match: 11. The CDR3 nucleotides are TGTGCCAGCAGCTCCCGTACGGGACAGGGAGCGTACGAGCAGTACTTC. Its protein is CASSSRTGQGAYEQYF.

The CDR3 is CASSPLAGGAGTDTQYF. In DNA form, the CDR3 reads TGTGCCAGCAGCCCCTTAGCGGGAGGAGCTGGCACAGATACGCAGTATTTT. The V call is TRBV7-6, the J call TRBJ2-3, with 10 bases identical to TRBD2. The CDR3 loop spans 17 amino acids. Germline-derived CDR1 and CDR2 are SGHVS and FNYEAQ. With V trimmed by 5 bases and J by 1 base, 9 bases remained unmatched.

The CDR3 DNA follows: TGTGCCAGCAGCTTAAACCCCCCGGGCAGGGAGGACACTGAAGCTTTCTTT. Translating gives CASSLNPPGREDTEAFF. V usage is TRBV7-6 and J usage is TRBJ1-1; maybe TRBD1 (5 bases). Trimming removed 2 bases from V and 3 bases from J, with 19 bases in between. From germline, CDR1 is SGHVS and CDR2 FNYEAQ. CDR3 length equals 17 residues.

The V gene is TRBV6-5, the J gene TRBJ2-7, with 9 bases that match TRBD1. V lost 2 bases and J lost 4; bases outside the gene matches: 6. The CDR3 has 15 residues. Germline V lookup: CDR1 MNHEY, CDR2 SVGAGI. Written as DNA, the CDR3 is TGTGCCAGCAGTTACGCCGGGACAGGGAGATACGAGCAGTACTTC. Translated: CASSYAGTGRYEQYF.

This clone showed up many times. V and J are TRBV2 and TRBJ2-2; D is perhaps TRBD1 (5 bases). The CDR3 length is 15 residues. Per germline, CDR1 SNHLY and CDR2 FYNNEI. The ends were cut back, 4 bases at V and 4 bases at J, with 13 bases in the middle. The CDR3 sequence: CASSVKGLATGELFF. The CDR3 DNA reads TGTGCCAGCAGTGTCAAGGGGCTCGCCACCGGGGAGCTGTTTTTT.

The V call is TRBV7-9, the J call TRBJ2-1; 9 bases align to TRBD2. This CDR3 is built from 11 residues. V gave up 5 bases and J gave up 15 bases; unmatched junction bases: 5. The germline V gene has CDR1 SEHNR and CDR2 FQNEAQ (reference sequence). The CDR3 here is CASSTLLAGFF. CDR3 nucleotides: TGTGCCAGCAGCACCCTACTAGCGGGGTTCTTC.

This chain uses TRBV2 with TRBJ1-4; the D is unclear. CDR1 and CDR2 (germline): SNHLY, FYNNEI. The CDR3 runs to 16 residues. Trimming removed 6 bases from V and 8 bases from J, with 22 bases in between. CDR3 in DNA: TGTGCCAGCAGGGGGAGATGGGCCACCGGCGGGGAAAAACTGTTTTTT. Translating it yields CASRGRWATGGEKLFF.

In this sample, this clone turned up a few times. V gene TRBV7-9 combines with J gene TRBJ2-3; 11 nucleotides line up with TRBD2. The V gene's germline CDR1 is SEHNR and CDR2 FQNEAQ (reference sequence). Losses at the gene ends were 6 bases for V and 2 bases for J; bases not matched to a gene: 7. CDR3 length: 16 amino acids. CDR3 bases: TGTGCCAGCAGGGTCGGGACTAGCGGACCCACAGATACGCAGTATTTT. Translation: CASRVGTSGPTDTQYF.

The table lists this clone with a few counts. The chain links TRBV6-2 or TRBV6-3 to TRBJ2-1; D might be TRBD2 (5 bases). The CDR3 has 13 amino acids. The V and J ends lost 4 bases and 4 bases respectively, with 8 bases between them. Per germline, CDR1 MNHEY and CDR2 SVGEGT. In nucleotides, the CDR3 is TGTGCCAGCAGTTCCACTAGTTACAATGAGCAGTTCTTC. It translates to CASSSTSYNEQFF.